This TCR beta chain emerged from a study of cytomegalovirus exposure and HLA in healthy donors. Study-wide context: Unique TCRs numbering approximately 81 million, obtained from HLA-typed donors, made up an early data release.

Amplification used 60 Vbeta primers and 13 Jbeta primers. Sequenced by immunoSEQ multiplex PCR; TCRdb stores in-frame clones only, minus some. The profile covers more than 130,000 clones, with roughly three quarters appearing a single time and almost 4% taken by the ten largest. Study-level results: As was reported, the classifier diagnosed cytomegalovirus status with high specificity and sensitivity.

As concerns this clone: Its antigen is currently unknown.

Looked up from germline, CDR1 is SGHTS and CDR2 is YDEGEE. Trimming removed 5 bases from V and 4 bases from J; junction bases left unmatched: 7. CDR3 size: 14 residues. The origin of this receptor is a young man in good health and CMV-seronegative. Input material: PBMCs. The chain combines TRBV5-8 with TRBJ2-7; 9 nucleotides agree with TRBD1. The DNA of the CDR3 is TGTGCCAGCAGGTATACAGGGGGCAGGTACGAGCAGTACTTC. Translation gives CASRYTGGRYEQYF.